This is a list of T cell receptor beta chains from one sample in a study of blood T cells in healthy people across ages. In TCRdb, the 5' RACE reads were re-called with MiXCR into one record per CDR3 protein. The sample has roughly 1,500,000 distinct CDR3 sequences; roughly 30% are singletons. Sequenced material: blood. These receptors came from a woman in her 30s in good health. CDR3s include the opening cysteine and the closing phenylalanine or tryptophan. The D gene is left open where the match is weak. Rows may omit the clone size; those that give it use once, few, many or a size class.

J gene,clone size,D gene,V gene,CDR3 length,CDR3 DNA,CDR3 protein
TRBJ2-2,-,TRBD2,TRBV15,15,TGTGCCACCAGCAGAGATAGCGGGAGTGCCGGGGAGCTGTTTTTT,CATSRDSGSAGELFF
TRBJ2-1,many,TRBD1,TRBV29-1,15,TGCAGCGTTGAACCCCGGACCGACAGGGACAATGAGCAGTTCTTC,CSVEPRTDRDNEQFF
TRBJ2-1,many,TRBD2,TRBV29-1,18,TGCAGCGTTAGTGCCTCTACGTGGGCGCGGAGCGGGAACAATGAGCAGTTCTTC,CSVSASTWARSGNNEQFF
TRBJ2-7,-,TRBD2,TRBV6-1,15,TGTGCCAGCAGAGACCTGGGACTAGTTACCTACGAGCAGTACTTC,CASRDLGLVTYEQYF
TRBJ1-1,few,-,TRBV7-8,14,TGTGCCAGCACTCTAGTTGGGGAGGGGACTGAAGCTTTCTTT,CASTLVGEGTEAFF
TRBJ2-5,-,-,TRBV7-7,15,TGTGCCAGCAGCCCCCTCATACGGGGGGCAGAGACCCAGTACTTC,CASSPLIRGAETQYF
TRBJ2-3,-,-,TRBV7-2,14,TGTGCCAGCAGCTTAGGGACAGAAAGGGATACGCAGTATTTT,CASSLGTERDTQYF
TRBJ2-5,-,TRBD1,TRBV6-6,16,TGTGCCAGCAGTTCCCCCGGGACAGGGGCTTTGGAGACCCAGTACTTC,CASSSPGTGALETQYF
TRBJ2-2,few,-,TRBV29-1,15,TGCAGCGTTGAAGATACGGCCACAAACACCGGGGAGCTGTTTTTT,CSVEDTATNTGELFF
TRBJ1-5,-,TRBD1,TRBV6-2/TRBV6-3,14,TGTGCCAGCCGCTGGACAGGGGTAAATCAGCCCCAGCATTTT,CASRWTGVNQPQHF
TRBJ2-1,many,-,TRBV18,14,TGTGCCAGCTCCCCCATGCGGGCAGGAAATGAGCAGTTCTTC,CASSPMRAGNEQFF
TRBJ2-7,-,TRBD1,TRBV5-1,15,TGCGCCAGCAGCTGGGGGGACAGGTCCGCCTACGAGCAGTACTTC,CASSWGDRSAYEQYF
TRBJ2-1,few,TRBD2,TRBV24-1,14,TGTGCCACCAGTCCCACTAGCGGGGGGAATGAGCAGTTCTTC,CATSPTSGGNEQFF
TRBJ2-4,-,-,TRBV4-1,12,TGCGCCAGCAGCCAAGACAATTCGGTGCAGTACTTC,CASSQDNSVQYF
TRBJ2-1,-,TRBD2,TRBV13,14,TGTGCCAGCAGCCCCGGACTAGCGATGGATGAGCAGTTCTTC,CASSPGLAMDEQFF
TRBJ1-2,-,TRBD1,TRBV12-3/TRBV12-4,12,TGTGCCAGCGGCCGAACAGGGGGCATACACACCTTC,CASGRTGGIHTF
TRBJ2-7,-,TRBD2,TRBV6-2/TRBV6-3,17,TGTGCCAGCAGTTCTCAAAGCGGGAGGGCGGGCTCCTACGAGCAGTACTTC,CASSSQSGRAGSYEQYF
TRBJ1-6,few,-,TRBV7-3,13,TGTGCCAGCAGCTCCAACGGGGATTCACCCCTCCACTTT,CASSSNGDSPLHF
TRBJ1-1,-,-,TRBV15,16,TGTGCCACCAGCAGAGTAACCGGGACGGTGAACACTGAAGCTTTCTTT,CATSRVTGTVNTEAFF
TRBJ1-2,-,-,TRBV12-3/TRBV12-4,15,TGTGCCAGCAGTTCAACCGGGACACTTAACTATGGCTACACCTTC,CASSSTGTLNYGYTF
TRBJ2-7,few,-,TRBV25-1,15,TGTGCCAGCAGTGAAGAGGGGAGAAGCTCCTACGAGCAGTACTTC,CASSEEGRSSYEQYF
TRBJ2-1,few,TRBD1,TRBV9,15,TGTGCCAGCGCCAGGGGGACACGGGCCTACAATGAGCAGTTCTTC,CASARGTRAYNEQFF
TRBJ1-2,few,-,TRBV3-1,13,TGTGCCAGCAGCCAAGATGCCGGGACAGGCTACACCTTC,CASSQDAGTGYTF
TRBJ1-1,once,-,TRBV3-1,15,TGTGCCAGCAGCCCCAAGATAGTGGGGCCGGGTGAAGCTTTCTTT,CASSPKIVGPGEAFF
TRBJ1-5,-,-,TRBV10-3,13,TGTGCCATCAGTGGGACGGACAATCAGCCCCAGCATTTT,CAISGTDNQPQHF
TRBJ2-3,-,-,TRBV10-3,16,TGTGCCATCAGTGACTACAGGATAGCTAGCACAGATACGCAGTATTTT,CAISDYRIASTDTQYF
TRBJ1-5,-,-,TRBV6-1,14,TGTGCCAGCAGTAAGGACAATTACTTAGAGCCCCAGCATTTT,CASSKDNYLEPQHF
TRBJ1-5,-,TRBD1,TRBV27,15,TGTGCCAGCAGTTCGGACAGGGAGACTTTTCAGCCCCAGCATTTT,CASSSDRETFQPQHF
TRBJ2-3,-,-,TRBV6-2/TRBV6-3,14,TGTGCCAGCAGTTGGGGAGCAACGGGGGATACGCAGTATTTT,CASSWGATGDTQYF
TRBJ2-5,-,TRBD2,TRBV28,17,TGTGCCAGCAGCCGCCTCCAACCTAGCGGGCGTAAAGAGACCCAGTACTTC,CASSRLQPSGRKETQYF
TRBJ2-7,few,-,TRBV6-5,16,TGTGCCAGCAGTTACTCGTCGGGGGCCATGAATTACGAGCAGTACTTC,CASSYSSGAMNYEQYF
TRBJ2-2,-,-,TRBV29-1,14,TGCAGCGTCAAAGCGGAGCTGAACACCGGGGAGCTGTTTTTT,CSVKAELNTGELFF
TRBJ2-1,few,TRBD2,TRBV11-2,16,TGTGCCAGCACGGCGACTAGCGGGAGTAGGAGCAATGAGCAGTTCTTC,CASTATSGSRSNEQFF
TRBJ2-7,-,-,TRBV30,11,TGTGCCTGGACCCCAGGATACGAGCAGTACTTC,CAWTPGYEQYF
TRBJ2-5,-,TRBD1,TRBV5-5,15,TGTGCCAGCAGCGCGGAGGACAGGATCCAAGAGACCCAGTACTTC,CASSAEDRIQETQYF
TRBJ2-2,-,TRBD1,TRBV10-2,16,TGCGCCAGCAGTGAGGGGGTAGGACAGGGGCCCGGGGAGCTGTTTTTT,CASSEGVGQGPGELFF
TRBJ1-1,-,TRBD1,TRBV9,15,TGTGCCAGCAGCCGTCTGACAGGGTGGGACACTGAAGCTTTCTTT,CASSRLTGWDTEAFF
TRBJ2-3,-,-,TRBV12-3/TRBV12-4,14,TGTGCCAGCAGTCCCCTGGGGGGAGTCTACGAGCAGTATTTT,CASSPLGGVYEQYF
TRBJ1-2,few,-,TRBV28,14,TGTGCCAGCACCGGGACTTTAGGCAAGGATGGCTACACCTTC,CASTGTLGKDGYTF
TRBJ2-5,-,TRBD2,TRBV27,15,TGTGCCAGCAGCCGGACCGGGACTAGGAAAGAGACCCAGTACTTC,CASSRTGTRKETQYF
TRBJ1-4,-,TRBD1,TRBV9,14,TGTGCCAGCAGCTCCCGGGACAGGGGTGAAAAACTGTTTTTT,CASSSRDRGEKLFF
TRBJ1-1,-,-,TRBV11-3,12,TGTGCCAGCAGCTTAGATAACGGTGAAGCTTTCTTT,CASSLDNGEAFF
TRBJ2-3,few,-,TRBV20-1,13,TGCAGTGCCCGGCACCCCTCCACCTTTACGCAGTATTTT,CSARHPSTFTQYF
TRBJ2-7,-,-,TRBV27,15,TGTGCCAGCAGCCCCTCAGTAGGCGAGTCCTACGAGCAGTACTTC,CASSPSVGESYEQYF
TRBJ1-2,-,-,TRBV21-1,15,TGTGCCAGTCACCCCCTGATGGGGGGAGGGTATGGCTACACCTTC,CASHPLMGGGYGYTF
TRBJ2-5,-,TRBD2,TRBV3-1,16,TGTGCCAGCAGCCACCATAGCGGGGGGCCCCAAGAGACCCAGTACTTC,CASSHHSGGPQETQYF
TRBJ2-4,few,TRBD2,TRBV11-2,15,TGTGCCAGCAGCGTCGTAGCGGGGGGGCCTGACATTCAGTACTTC,CASSVVAGGPDIQYF
TRBJ1-5,-,-,TRBV2,17,TGTGCCAGCAGTGAAGGGACTCGACCATATAGCAATCAGCCCCAGCATTTT,CASSEGTRPYSNQPQHF
TRBJ2-7,-,TRBD2,TRBV28,20,TGTGCCAGCAGTTTGGGAGCGCTAGCGGGAAGGGTGCCCCACTCCTACGAGCAGTACTTC,CASSLGALAGRVPHSYEQYF
TRBJ2-2,few,TRBD2,TRBV5-1,15,TGCGCCAGCAGTCCCGGGACTAGCGGGGACGGGGAGCTGTTTTTT,CASSPGTSGDGELFF
TRBJ1-2,-,TRBD1,TRBV4-1,14,TGCGTCAGCAGCCAACCCCGGACAGGGTATGGCTACACCTTC,CVSSQPRTGYGYTF
TRBJ2-3,-,TRBD2,TRBV18,15,TGTGCCAGCTCACCACTGCTCGGGGGGGTCGATCGGCAGTATTTT,CASSPLLGGVDRQYF